What follows is one TCR beta chain and its context. Its antigen is unknown. Sequence at one end of the junction differs from germline and may be a read error. The data originate from a study of post-analysis software for immune sequencing data. Study results and caveats: In patients, roughly 5 TRBV segments were more frequent than in controls, with TRBV5-6, TRBV5-1 and TRBV20-1 among them. Strong same-batch co-clustering of samples appeared with F measure clustering.

The germline V gene has CDR1 DFQATT and CDR2 SNEGSKA (reference sequence). The CDR3 runs 14 residues. Unique molecular identifiers tagged the TCR beta cDNA libraries. TCRdb redid the calling of the PCR reads with MiXCR, one entry per CDR3 protein. Among about 460,000 distinct CDR3 sequences listed, less than 45% were seen once. The TCR sequence derives from a girl aged 5-17 years with multiple sclerosis. V is TRBV20-1 and J is TRBJ2-7, with D uncertain. Sequencing was performed on blood. The DNA of the CDR3 is TGCAGTGCCCCGCAGCTAGGCAGCCCCTACGGGCAGTACTTC. As protein: CSAPQLGSPYGQYF.